Shown below are 23 T cell receptor beta chains from a single sample sequenced in a study of tumor-infiltrating lymphocytes in primary liver carcinoma (dated by TCRdb to between 2016 and 2019). Total RNA and DNA were co-extracted without cell sorting from roughly 20-30 mg of bulk tissue using the AllPrep DNA/RNA mini kit. The run used an Illumina HiSeq 2500. Using a constant-region primer and ProtoScript II reverse transcriptase, TCRbeta-specific cDNA was reverse-transcribed from 500 ng total RNA. TCRbeta libraries were built with three nested multiplex PCR rounds, a slightly modified ARM-PCR procedure. The first two PCR rounds used multiplex TRBV1-TRBV30 forward primers with a Cbeta reverse primer, each for about 11 cycles. The public reads were quality trimmed at Q25 with fastp and then assembled into clones with MiXCR by TCRdb, keeping productive beta chains. Each entry is one CDR3 protein sequence, shown with its most common DNA and genes. This sample holds more than 95,000 distinct CDR3 sequences; approximately 64% were observed only once. The ten largest account for roughly 8% of the sample.

The sample taken for sequencing was liver tumor tissue from sampling region 3. The sample's cell subset or site label is to be understood as: tumor region T3, left-lateral pole. The receptors shown here come from a woman aged 55-75 years with primary liver carcinoma and hepatitis B virus infection.

As to this clonotype: At one end the junction does not follow the germline gene, possibly because of a read error. The V gene is TRBV10-1, the J gene TRBJ2-2, with TRBD1 identical over 7 bases. The CDR3 totals 17 residues. CDR1 is WNHNN, CDR2 SYGVQD, per germline (reference sequence). For the CDR3, the DNA is TGCGCCAGCAGTGAGTCGGGACAGTTAAGGAACATCGGGGAGCTGTTTTTT. Protein product: CASSESGQLRNIGELFF.

As to this clonotype: Compared with germline, one end of the junction differs, possibly owing to a read error. The V call is TRBV6-6, the J call TRBJ2-1; D possibly corresponds to TRBD2 (6 bases). Germline assignment: CDR1 MNHNY and CDR2 SVGAGI (reference sequence). CDR3 size: 12 residues. CDR3 protein: CANSRGGNEQFF. In DNA form, the CDR3 reads TGTGCCAACAGTCGCGGAGGGAATGAGCAGTTCTTT.

The genes are TRBV28 and TRBJ2-7; no firm D call. The CDR3 length is 14 residues. Between the trimmed V and J ends, which lost 0 bases and 0 bases, there was a span of 6 bases. Germline V CDR1 and CDR2: MDHEN, SYDVKM. The CDR3 coding sequence is TGTGCCAGCAGTTTATGGTACACCTCCTACGAGCAGTACTTC. Translating it yields CASSLWYTSYEQYF.

On this clonotype itself: Relative to the germline gene, one junction end is altered; a read error may explain this. The V and J genes are TRBV5-5 and TRBJ2-1; D remains unclear. Germline loops: CDR1 SGHKS, CDR2 YYEKEE (reference sequence). CDR3 length equals 13 residues. The CDR3 here is CASSQEGPDEQLF. CDR3 DNA: TGTGCCAGCAGCCAGGAAGGGCCCGACGAGCAGCTCTTC.

With regard to this clonotype: The germline gene is not matched at one end of the junction; a read error may be the cause. The chain uses TRBV29-1 and TRBJ2-2, with 9 bases lining up with TRBD2. The germline V gene has CDR1 SQVTM and CDR2 ANQGSEA. The CDR3 extends over 14 amino acids. CDR3 amino acids: CSVGGTSTTGELFF. The CDR3 coding sequence is TGCAGCGTTGGTGGGACTAGCACCACCGGGGAGCTGTTCTTT.

To note about this clonotype: It may be a read error: a sequence one base away is much more abundant. The rearrangement uses TRBV6-6 and TRBJ2-7; 8 nucleotides match TRBD2. J was trimmed by 5 bases and V by 4 bases; bases with no gene match: 7. The CDR3 loop spans 14 amino acids. Per the germline V gene, CDR1 is MNHNY and CDR2 is SVGAGI (reference sequence). The CDR3, as DNA: TGTGCCAGCAGTTCGGGCGGGAGGACCGACGAGCAGTACTTC. Encoded protein: CASSSGGRTDEQYF.

This clonotype was found many times. V is TRBV20-1 and J is TRBJ2-7; a possible D gene is TRBD1 (5 bases). The V gene lost 5 bases and the J gene lost 2 bases, with 7 bases spanning the gap. The germline V gene encodes CDR1 DFQATT and CDR2 SNEGSKA (reference sequence). The CDR3 runs 11 residues. The DNA of the CDR3 is TGCAGTGCTGTAGGGGCCTACGAGCAGTACTTC. Amino acid sequence: CSAVGAYEQYF.

Regarding this clonotype: A read error is likely, as this CDR3 ends without the conserved phenylalanine or tryptophan. The genes are TRBV11-2 and TRBJ2-3; D is uncertain. The CDR3 contains 15 residues. From germline, CDR1 is SGHAT and CDR2 FQNNGV. V lost 6 bases and J lost 2, with 15 bases in between. The CDR3 loop is CASSTHPSPTDTQYL. CDR3 nucleotide sequence: TGTGCCAGCAGTACTCATCCTTCCCCCACAGATACGCAGTATTTA.

Notes on this clonotype: At one end, the junction sequence differs from germline, possibly due to a read error. The chain recombines TRBV5-4 with TRBJ2-7, with 7 bases that match TRBD2. CDR1 and CDR2 (germline): SGHNT, YYREEE (reference sequence). The CDR3 runs to 14 residues. The CDR3 coding sequence is TGTGCCGGCAGCCGGTCGGGGGGTACCTACGAGCAGTACTTC. This gives the protein CAGSRSGGTYEQYF.

This clonotype was recorded at least ten times. The chain employs TRBV5-1 and TRBJ2-7; D possibly uses TRBD1 or TRBD2 (5 bases each). Germline loops: CDR1 SGHRS, CDR2 YFSETQ. The germline V and J ends were trimmed by 4 bases and 6 bases, with 20 bases remaining between them. This CDR3 is built from 15 residues. The CDR3 region has the DNA TGCGCCAGCAGCGCCTGGGACCTTGGGCCTCCCGAGCAGTACTTC. Amino acid sequence: CASSAWDLGPPEQYF. The full variable domain, rest sourced from reference TRBV5-1 and TRBJ2-7, is KAGVTQTPRYLIKTRGQQVTLSCSPISGHRSVSWYQQTPGQGLQFLFEYFSETQRNKGNFPGRFSGRQFSNSRSEMNVSTLELGDSALYLCASSAWDLGPPEQYFGPGTRLTVT.

Comments on this clonotype: Relative to the germline gene, one junction end is altered; a read error may explain this. This chain connects TRBV11-2 to TRBJ2-7; D perhaps matches TRBD2 (5 bases). CDR3 size: 14 residues. Looked up from germline, CDR1 is SGHAT and CDR2 is FQNNGV. The CDR3 loop reads CDSSSWTGSYEQYF. The CDR3 DNA sequence: TGTGACAGCAGCTCCTGGACTGGCTCCTACGAGCAGTACTTC.

Concerning this clonotype itself: A junction boundary mismatches the germline segment, possibly from a read error. V is TRBV5-4 and J is TRBJ2-1, with 12 nucleotides matching TRBD2. The CDR3 length is 15 residues. The germline V gene has CDR1 SGHNT and CDR2 YYREEE (reference sequence). The CDR3 bases are TGCGCCAGCAGCGTCGGACTAGCGGGGTACAATGAGCAGTTCTTC. It yields the protein CASSVGLAGYNEQFF.

Points on this clonotype: Without the conserved terminal phenylalanine or tryptophan, this CDR3 likely stems from a read error. J is TRBJ2-1 and V is TRBV5-6, with D tentatively TRBD1 or TRBD2 (6 bases each). Trimming took 2 bases from V and 0 from J, leaving 12 bases between them. Germline V lookup: CDR1 SGHDT, CDR2 YYEEEE. There are 16 residues in the CDR3. CDR3: CASSFWTGASYNEQFL. In nucleotides, the CDR3 is TGTGCCAGCAGCTTTTGGACGGGGGCCTCCTACAATGAGCAGTTCCTC.

The sample holds many counts of this clonotype. The chain links TRBV29-1 to TRBJ1-5; TRBD1 matches 7 bases. The CDR3 length is 13 residues. Germline CDR1 and CDR2: SQVTM and ANQGSEA. After removal of 4 bases from V and 2 bases from J, the junction contained 2 bases not matched to a gene. The CDR3 nucleotides read TGCAGCGTTGTCACAGGGGGCAATCAGCCCCAGCATTTT. This codes for CSVVTGGNQPQHF.

Notes on this clonotype: A read error may explain this, as a much larger clone is one base away. The chain is built from TRBV4-1 and TRBJ2-1, with 13 bases lining up with TRBD2. The V gene end was trimmed by 3 bases and the J gene end by 7 bases; junction bases not matched to a gene: 9. CDR3 length equals 17 residues. Per germline, CDR1 MGHRA and CDR2 YSYEKL. DNA for the CDR3: TGCGCCAGCAGCCAGAAACTTGGACTAGCGGGAGCAAATGAGCAGTTCTTC. Translating it yields CASSQKLGLAGANEQFF.

About this clonotype: This clone may be a read error of a much larger clone one base away. The genes are TRBV5-5 and TRBJ2-7, with D perhaps TRBD1 (5 bases). The V gene lost 4 bases and the J gene lost 2 bases, with 13 bases spanning the gap. The CDR3 contains 14 residues. From germline, CDR1 is SGHKS and CDR2 YYEKEE (reference sequence). This chain's CDR3 is CASSTLTEPYEQYF. DNA of the CDR3: TGTGCCAGCAGCACCCTGACAGAGCCCTACGAGCAGTACTTC.

Details on this clonotype: A read error is possible here, since a much larger clone lies one base away. V usage is TRBV19 and J usage is TRBJ1-2; D uncertain. The V gene's germline CDR1 is LNHDA and CDR2 SQIVND (reference sequence). The CDR3 loop spans 15 amino acids. With 0 bases removed from V and 7 bases from J, the gap between germline ends came to 15 bases. Here the CDR3 DNA reads TGTGCCAGTAGTATAGATCACGGCGGCTGGAGTGGCTACACCTTC. Protein product: CASSIDHGGWSGYTF.

As for this clonotype: It may be a read error: a sequence one base away is much more abundant. V gene TRBV5-4 combines with J gene TRBJ2-5; TRBD2 might be the D (6 bases). The germline V gene has CDR1 SGHNT and CDR2 YYREEE (reference sequence). This CDR3 is 14 amino acids long. The CDR3 reads CASSFQGMEGTQCF. The CDR3 DNA sequence: TGTGCCAGCAGCTTCCAAGGGATGGAGGGGACCCAGTGCTTC.

About this clonotype: The CDR3 ends on some other residue instead of the conserved phenylalanine or tryptophan, so this is likely a read error. V gene TRBV4-1 combines with J gene TRBJ1-5; TRBD1 aligns across 8 bases. CDR3 length: 15 residues. In germline, CDR1 is MGHRA, CDR2 YSYEKL. For the CDR3, the DNA is TGCGCCAGCAGCCAGGTGGACAGGGCGGATCAGCTCCAGCATATT. Translated, it gives CASSQVDRADQLQHI.

Concerning this clonotype: One end of the junction varies from germline; a read error may be responsible. The chain recombines TRBV11-2 with TRBJ2-5, with 7 bases that match TRBD2. The CDR3 runs 15 residues. In germline, CDR1 is SGHAT, CDR2 FQNNGV. CDR3 residues: CACSPMVGTKETQYF. The DNA for the CDR3 is TGTGCCTGCAGCCCGATGGTGGGGACTAAGGAGACCCAGTACTTC. Combining the CDR3 with reference TRBV11-2 and TRBJ2-5 gives the whole variable domain EAGVAQSPRYKIIEKRQSVAFWCNPISGHATLYWYQQILGQGPKLLIQFQNNGVVDDSQLPKDRFSAERLKGVDSTLKIQPAKLEDSAVYLCACSPMVGTKETQYFGPGTRLLVL.

On this clonotype itself: A junction boundary mismatches the germline segment, possibly from a read error. The rearrangement uses TRBV11-3 and TRBJ2-2, with 11 bases aligning to TRBD1. Germline V lookup: CDR1 SGHNT, CDR2 YENEEA. The CDR3 spans 14 residues. The CDR3 nucleotides read TGTGCCAACAAGGGACAGGGGGTAACCGGGGAACTGCTTTTT. Translated: CANKGQGVTGELLF.

This clonotype was recorded many times. V gene TRBV7-8 combines with J gene TRBJ1-4, with TRBD1 matching 7 bases. This CDR3 has 15 amino acids. Germline V CDR1 and CDR2: SGHVS, FQNEAQ. V trimming: 5 bases; J trimming: 8 bases; junction bases outside the gene matches: 11. The CDR3: CASSTNRGPSEKLFF. CDR3 sequence (DNA): TGTGCCAGCAGCACAAACAGGGGTCCAAGCGAAAAACTGTTTTTT.

J is TRBJ2-3 and V is TRBV7-3, with a weak D call TRBD2 (6 bases). CDR3 length: 16 residues. Germline V gene data show CDR1 as SGHTA and CDR2 as FQGTGA. V lost 2 bases, J lost 3 bases, and 15 bases lay in between. The CDR3: CASSLGGTTGTDTQYF. The CDR3 region has the DNA TGTGCCAGCAGCTTAGGCGGGACCACGGGGACAGATACGCAGTATTTT.